Listed below are T cell receptor beta chains from one sample, sequenced in a study of cytomegalovirus exposure and HLA in healthy donors. Assay: immunoSEQ multiplex PCR; the TCRdb copy retains only in-frame clones and omits some. The sample consists of about 180,000 clones, 77% of them appearing once. The specimen sequenced was PBMCs. The receptor source for this set is a woman aged 60-75 years in good health and CMV-seropositive. CDR3s leave out the opening cysteine and the closing phenylalanine or tryptophan. Size values are once, few and many counts, or a class for expanded clones, and some rows have none.

V gene: TRBV28; clone size: -; J gene: TRBJ1-5; CDR3 protein: ASRSQGNQPQH
V gene: TRBV19; clone size: few; J gene: TRBJ2-2; CDR3 protein: ATKTSGSYTGELF
V gene: TRBV10-3; clone size: few; J gene: TRBJ2-1; CDR3 protein: AIREREYNEQF
V gene: TRBV7-9; clone size: few; J gene: TRBJ2-2; CDR3 protein: ASSLDGNTGELF
V gene: TRBV7-9; clone size: -; J gene: TRBJ1-4; CDR3 protein: ASSLGPGGAGEKLF
V gene: TRBV2; clone size: -; J gene: TRBJ2-2; CDR3 protein: ASVPERTGELF
V gene: TRBV6-6; clone size: -; J gene: TRBJ1-4; CDR3 protein: ASGETGPPLF
V gene: TRBV27; clone size: -; J gene: TRBJ2-7; CDR3 protein: ASSSRDRTYEQY
V gene: TRBV5-4; clone size: -; J gene: TRBJ2-5; CDR3 protein: ASSLTSEETQY
V gene: TRBV5-4; clone size: once; J gene: TRBJ1-1; CDR3 protein: ASSLGQLGTNTEAF
V gene: TRBV25-1; clone size: -; J gene: TRBJ2-3; CDR3 protein: ASASRQGKGTDTQY
V gene: TRBV27; clone size: -; J gene: TRBJ2-3; CDR3 protein: ASRVAEGATDTQY
V gene: TRBV2; clone size: -; J gene: TRBJ2-2; CDR3 protein: ASSGRGQGNTGELF
V gene: TRBV9; clone size: -; J gene: TRBJ1-4; CDR3 protein: ASSVGGSNEKLF
V gene: TRBV5-4; clone size: -; J gene: TRBJ1-2; CDR3 protein: ASSSSGDYGYT
V gene: TRBV10-3; clone size: -; J gene: TRBJ1-5; CDR3 protein: AISEDRGGSNQPQH
V gene: TRBV7-6; clone size: -; J gene: TRBJ2-6; CDR3 protein: ASSLGRSGANGLT
V gene: TRBV5-4; clone size: -; J gene: TRBJ2-3; CDR3 protein: ASSLPGRQGRGTDTQY
V gene: TRBV28; clone size: -; J gene: TRBJ2-4; CDR3 protein: ASSLYRALAKNIQY
V gene: TRBV28; clone size: once; J gene: TRBJ2-5; CDR3 protein: ASTLRTGVGQETQY
V gene: TRBV6-1; clone size: -; J gene: TRBJ1-2; CDR3 protein: ASSEGPRQGRGYT
V gene: TRBV2; clone size: -; J gene: TRBJ2-3; CDR3 protein: ASSGPETSGRMSTDTQY
V gene: TRBV25-1; clone size: few; J gene: TRBJ2-5; CDR3 protein: ASSEGGVRETQY
V gene: TRBV30; clone size: -; J gene: TRBJ1-5; CDR3 protein: AWGRGSNQPQH
V gene: TRBV4-2; clone size: few; J gene: TRBJ1-3; CDR3 protein: ASSQDDGISGNTIY
V gene: TRBV27; clone size: -; J gene: TRBJ1-5; CDR3 protein: ASWGGSNQPQH
V gene: TRBV15; clone size: -; J gene: TRBJ1-4; CDR3 protein: ASQDRVTLNEKLF
V gene: TRBV7-3; clone size: -; J gene: TRBJ2-1; CDR3 protein: ASSSRGRESYNEQF
V gene: TRBV2; clone size: -; J gene: TRBJ2-1; CDR3 protein: ASRPGLTDNEQF
V gene: TRBV27; clone size: -; J gene: TRBJ2-2; CDR3 protein: ASSLGGRVHTGELF
V gene: TRBV28; clone size: -; J gene: TRBJ2-7; CDR3 protein: ASSPQGYEQY
V gene: TRBV28; clone size: -; J gene: TRBJ2-5; CDR3 protein: ASSLIDRPKETQY
V gene: TRBV6-5; clone size: -; J gene: TRBJ2-1; CDR3 protein: ASSRGGRKHEQF
V gene: TRBV5-1; clone size: -; J gene: TRBJ2-2; CDR3 protein: ASSLDPGGIGELF
V gene: TRBV9; clone size: -; J gene: TRBJ2-7; CDR3 protein: ASSGGDTSSYEQY
V gene: TRBV4-1; clone size: -; J gene: TRBJ1-2; CDR3 protein: ASSLLGQGIDGYT
V gene: TRBV15; clone size: -; J gene: TRBJ1-6; CDR3 protein: ATSRGGEVGAGALH
V gene: TRBV6-5; clone size: once; J gene: TRBJ2-7; CDR3 protein: ASVNYEQY
V gene: TRBV28; clone size: -; J gene: TRBJ1-1; CDR3 protein: ASSFQGQNTEAF
V gene: TRBV19; clone size: -; J gene: TRBJ2-7; CDR3 protein: ASGGQGQSYEQY
V gene: TRBV15; clone size: few; J gene: TRBJ2-1; CDR3 protein: ATSRVSPDTLGDEQF
V gene: TRBV30; clone size: -; J gene: TRBJ1-1; CDR3 protein: AWVSGTEKAF
V gene: TRBV9; clone size: -; J gene: TRBJ2-3; CDR3 protein: ASSYRQGPDTQY
V gene: TRBV6-5; clone size: -; J gene: TRBJ2-4; CDR3 protein: ASSFLNIQY
V gene: TRBV6-6; clone size: -; J gene: TRBJ2-5; CDR3 protein: ASSLQGARETQY